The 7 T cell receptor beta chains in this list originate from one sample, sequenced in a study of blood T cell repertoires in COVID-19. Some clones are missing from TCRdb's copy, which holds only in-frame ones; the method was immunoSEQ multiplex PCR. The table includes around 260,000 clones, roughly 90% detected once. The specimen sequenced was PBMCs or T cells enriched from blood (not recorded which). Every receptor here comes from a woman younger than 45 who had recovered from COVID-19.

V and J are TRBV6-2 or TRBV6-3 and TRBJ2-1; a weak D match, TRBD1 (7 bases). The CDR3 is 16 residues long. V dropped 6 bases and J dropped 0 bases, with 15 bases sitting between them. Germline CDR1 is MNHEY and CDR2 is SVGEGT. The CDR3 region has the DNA TGTGCCAGCAGCCCCAGGGGGGTCGTCTCCTACAATGAGCAGTTCTTC. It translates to CASSPRGVVSYNEQFF.

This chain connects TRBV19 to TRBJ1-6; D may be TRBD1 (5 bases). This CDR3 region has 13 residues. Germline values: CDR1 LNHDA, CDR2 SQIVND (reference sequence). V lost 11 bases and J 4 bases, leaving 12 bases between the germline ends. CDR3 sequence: CAAGQAYNSPLHF. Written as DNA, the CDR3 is TGTGCCGCAGGGCAAGCTTATAATTCACCCCTCCACTTT.

The CDR3 sequence: CASSHIGTGSSYNSPLHF. CDR3 coding DNA: TGCGCCAGCAGTCATATAGGGACAGGAAGCTCCTATAATTCACCCCTCCACTTT. J is TRBJ1-6 and V is TRBV23-1; 8 bases line up with TRBD1. TRBV23-1 has ORF status, its function being uncertain. The CDR3 is made up of 18 amino acids. Losses at the gene ends were 3 bases for V and 0 bases for J; bases not matched to a gene: 7.

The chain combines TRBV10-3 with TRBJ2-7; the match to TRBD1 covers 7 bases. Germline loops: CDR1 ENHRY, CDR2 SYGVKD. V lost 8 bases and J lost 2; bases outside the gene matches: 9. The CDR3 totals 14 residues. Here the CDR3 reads CAIRPGTATYEQYF. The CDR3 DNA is TGTGCCATCCGGCCGGGGACAGCAACCTACGAGCAGTACTTC.

CDR3 protein: CASSPGGSGDLEQYF. The CDR3 bases are TGTGCCAGCAGCCCCGGGGGAAGCGGGGACTTGGAGCAGTACTTC. The rearrangement joins TRBV7-2 to TRBJ2-7, with 7 bases lining up with TRBD2. Germline assignment: CDR1 SGHTA and CDR2 FQGNSA. The CDR3 has 15 amino acids. The V gene end was trimmed by 5 bases and the J gene end by 7 bases; junction bases not matched to a gene: 14.

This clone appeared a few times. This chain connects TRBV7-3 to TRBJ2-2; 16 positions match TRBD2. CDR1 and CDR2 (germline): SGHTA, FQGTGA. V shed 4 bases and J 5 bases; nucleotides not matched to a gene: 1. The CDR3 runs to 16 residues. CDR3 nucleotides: TGTGCCAGCAGCTCGGGACTAGCGGGAGGGACCGGGGAGCTGTTTTTT. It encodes CASSSGLAGGTGELFF.

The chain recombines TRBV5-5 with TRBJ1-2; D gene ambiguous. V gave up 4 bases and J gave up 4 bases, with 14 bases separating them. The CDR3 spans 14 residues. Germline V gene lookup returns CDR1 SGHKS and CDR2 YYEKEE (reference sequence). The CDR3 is CASSPILYPYGYTF. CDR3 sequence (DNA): TGTGCCAGCAGCCCGATACTTTATCCCTATGGCTACACCTTC.